These 10 T cell receptor beta chains were all obtained from the same sample, sequenced in a study of blood T cell repertoires in COVID-19. Profiling relied on immunoSEQ multiplex PCR, and the TCRdb table lists in-frame clones only, not all of them. The sample includes some 120,000 clones, over 75% of them seen just once. Sequenced material: peripheral blood. Receptor source: a man aged 55-75 years with acute or convalescent COVID-19.

There are a few counts of this clone. V usage is TRBV3-1 (or the pseudogene TRBV3-2) and J usage is TRBJ1-2, with TRBD1 as a possible D gene (5 bases). The ends were cut back, 4 bases at V and 8 bases at J, with 14 bases in the middle. The CDR3 spans 13 residues. Germline loops: CDR1 LGHDT, CDR2 YNNKEL (reference sequence). CDR3 bases: TGTGCCAGCAGCCCGACAGTTTTCCTAGGCTACACCTTC. This codes for CASSPTVFLGYTF.

As regards this clone: The junction differs from germline at one of its ends, possibly a read error. The chain combines TRBV6-2 or TRBV6-3 with TRBJ2-7; a weak D match, TRBD1 (6 bases). There are 16 residues in the CDR3. CDR1 MNHEY and CDR2 SVGEGT come from the germline V gene. The DNA for the CDR3 is TGTGCCAGCAGGTACTGGGGATTGAACAGGGTCTACGAGCAGTACTTC. Translation: CASRYWGLNRVYEQYF.

The rearrangement links TRBV20-1 to TRBJ2-7; 9 bases map to TRBD1. The CDR3 runs to 14 residues. Trimming took 3 bases from V and 3 from J; bases not matched to a gene: 6. Per germline, CDR1 DFQATT and CDR2 SNEGSKA (reference sequence). DNA of the CDR3: TGCAGTGCTAGTAGTATGGACAGGGGCTACGAGCAGTACTTC. It specifies CSASSMDRGYEQYF.

This clone was counted only a few times. The chain uses TRBV27 and TRBJ1-1, with 7 bases fitting TRBD1. The CDR3 is made up of 16 amino acids. Germline CDR1 is MNHEY and CDR2 is SMNVEV (reference sequence). Trimming at V came to 6 bases and at J to 4 bases, leaving 14 bases not matched to a gene. The CDR3 nucleotides read TGTGCCAGCAGCCAGAAATGGACAGGTGTCGTCACTGAAGCTTTCTTT. It yields the protein CASSQKWTGVVTEAFF.

V gene TRBV18 combines with J gene TRBJ1-4, with D perhaps TRBD1 (6 bases). This CDR3 has 15 residues. CDR1 is KGHSH, CDR2 LQKENI, per germline. The ends were cut back, 4 bases at V and 2 bases at J, with 11 bases in the middle. The CDR3 here is CASSLGTRTNEKLFF. The CDR3, as DNA: TGTGCCAGCTCACTGGGGACAAGGACTAATGAAAAACTGTTTTTT.

The V gene is TRBV4-1, the J gene TRBJ2-7; 8 bases map to TRBD1. CDR1 and CDR2 (germline): MGHRA, YSYEKL. This CDR3 has 13 residues. Unmatched junction bases numbered 2, after V lost 0 bases and J lost 7 bases. The CDR3, as DNA: TGCGCCAGCAGCCAAGACAGGGGGCGTGAGCAGTACTTC. It encodes CASSQDRGREQYF.

This rearrangement joins TRBV7-2 to TRBJ2-2, with D hard to call. CDR1 is SGHTA and CDR2 is FQGNSA in the germline V gene. The CDR3 length is 15 residues. Trimming left V 5 bases short and J 0 bases short, with 10 bases between. In DNA, the CDR3 is TGTGCCAGCAGCCAGACACTTACGAACACCGGGGAGCTGTTTTTT. Translating gives CASSQTLTNTGELFF. Based on the CDR3 plus reference TRBV7-2 and TRBJ2-2, the full variable domain is GAGVSQSPSNKVTEKGKDVELRCDPISGHTALYWYRQSLGQGLEFLIYFQGNSAPDKSGLPSDRFSAERTGGSVSTLTIQRTQQEDSAVYLCASSQTLTNTGELFFGEGSRLTVL.

The chain is built from TRBV28 and TRBJ2-7; D call uncertain. The V and J ends lost 3 bases and 4 bases respectively, with 4 bases between them. The CDR3 length is 11 residues. The germline gives CDR1 MDHEN, CDR2 SYDVKM. The CDR3 sequence: CASSFGYEQYF. The CDR3 DNA reads as TGTGCCAGCAGTTTCGGTTACGAGCAGTACTTC.

V usage is TRBV19 and J usage is TRBJ2-7; 12 bases align to TRBD1. The CDR3 extends over 14 amino acids. Germline trimming cut 3 bases from V and 7 bases from J; bases unmatched to any gene: 4. The V gene's germline CDR1 is LNHDA and CDR2 SQIVND (reference sequence). CDR3 sequence reads: CASSMGQGAGEQYF. The CDR3 DNA reads TGTGCCAGTAGTATGGGACAGGGGGCTGGAGAGCAGTACTTC. Based on the CDR3 plus reference TRBV19 and TRBJ2-7, the full variable domain is DGGITQSPKYLFRKEGQNVTLSCEQNLNHDAMYWYRQDPGQGLRLIYYSQIVNDFQKGDIAEGYSVSREKKESFPLTVTSAQKNPTAFYLCASSMGQGAGEQYFGPGTRLTVT.

The chain combines TRBV25-1 with TRBJ1-2, with TRBD1 matching 12 bases. Losses at the gene ends were 2 bases for V and 4 bases for J; bases not matched to a gene: 5. CDR1 and CDR2 (germline): MGHDK, SYGVNS. This CDR3 region has 16 residues. The chain's CDR3 is CASSELGTGGSYGYTF. CDR3 nucleotide sequence: TGTGCCAGCAGTGAACTCGGGACAGGGGGCAGCTATGGCTACACCTTC.